This T cell receptor beta chain was profiled in a study of response to subunit inactivated influenza vaccine. Whole-study results and caveats: Authors suggested that a seasonal influenza vaccination recruits few new T cells each time.

V shed 8 bases and J 5 bases; nucleotides not matched to a gene: 6. In germline, CDR1 is SNHLY, CDR2 FYNNEI. There are 13 residues in the CDR3. This clonotype was recorded a few times. Its target is not known. TCRdb called the RT-PCR reads again in MiXCR, with one record for every CDR3 protein. Altogether approximately 520,000 distinct CDR3 sequences are present, 25% being singletons, with the ten largest covering approximately 2%. The origin of this receptor is a man aged 50 to 60 who received an inactivated influenza vaccine. The rearrangement uses TRBV2 and TRBJ2-1; 7 bases are a match to TRBD2. This sample comprised CD4+ T cells sorted from PBMCs, obtained about 5 days after vaccination. In nucleotides, the CDR3 is TGTGCCAGCTTCGGCGGGACTAACAATGAGCAGTTCTTC. It is translated as CASFGGTNNEQFF.